This T cell receptor (beta chain) was sequenced in a study of Graves' ophthalmopathy and Graves' hyperthyroidism. General study points: Detected in blood as well were most expanded thyroid clonotypes with frequency above 0.001.

The term stable hyperthyroidism indicated an absence of ophthalmopathy within 18 months of follow-up. Included hyperthyroidism patients were aged 18 to 65 and newly diagnosed (under 2 months' duration). This clonotype has a count of ten or more. The antigen is undetermined. RNA transcripts were the source from which TCR beta CDR3 regions were amplified. The first round was an RT-PCR with HTBI primers, and the second round was a multiplex PCR. TCRdb ran MiXCR on the multiplex PCR reads and lists one entry per CDR3 protein. Counted here are roughly 400,000 distinct CDR3 sequences, about 18% occurring once; the ten biggest clones make up 2% to 3%. The sequencing input was peripheral blood. The clonotype comes from an adult woman with stable Graves' hyperthyroidism.

In DNA form, the CDR3 reads TGCAGTGCTAGAGAGGGCCTGGGCAGGGTTGAGACCCAGTACTTC. This encodes CSAREGLGRVETQYF. This rearrangement joins TRBV20-1 to TRBJ2-5; tentative D call: TRBD1 (5 bases). Deletions cut 0 bases from V and 5 bases from J, with 16 bases between. CDR3 size: 15 residues. Germline V gene sequence: CDR1 DFQATT, CDR2 SNEGSKA (reference sequence).